What follows are 2 T cell receptor beta chains derived from one specimen sequenced in a study of blood T cells in healthy people across ages. Next came a second PCR, run for about 7 to 12 cycles, which used a sample-barcoded 5' primer along with a J-beta primer mix. TCRdb ran MiXCR on the 5' RACE reads and lists one entry per CDR3 protein. This table has approximately 490,000 distinct CDR3 sequences, approximately 25% appearing once. These same data were also listed under a study on T cells of mothers and their children.

The specimen was blood. Receptors originate from a boy between 5 and 17 years old in good health.

The chain joins TRBV6-2 or TRBV6-3 to TRBJ2-4; TRBD2 agrees at 9 bases. Per germline, CDR1 MNHEY and CDR2 SVGEGT. Losses at the gene ends were 5 bases for V and 6 bases for J; bases not matched to a gene: 23. The CDR3 extends over 20 amino acids. CDR3 region: CASSNDRSLTSGVRINIQYF. CDR3 DNA: TGTGCCAGCAGTAACGACCGATCCTTGACTAGCGGAGTCCGCATAAACATTCAGTACTTC.

The chain's CDR3 is CASEREYTQYF. CDR3 coding DNA: TGTGCCAGCGAGCGAGAATATACGCAGTATTTT. The V gene is TRBV13, the J gene TRBJ2-3; D is ambiguous. With 8 bases removed from V and 7 bases from J, the gap between germline ends came to 10 bases. Germline lookup yields CDR1 PRHDT and CDR2 FYEKMQ (reference sequence). CDR3 length: 11 amino acids.